This T cell receptor (beta chain) was identified during a study of shared clonotypes between healthy human individuals. Study findings and constraints: Investigators expected sequencing depth to affect clonotype sharing among donors.

Trimming removed 4 bases at V and 3 bases at J, with 13 bases between. The CDR3 is 14 residues long. Germline V gene lookup returns CDR1 MGHRA and CDR2 YSYEKL. For sorted subsets, 150 to 250 ng DNA per replicate equaled around 30,000 T cell genomes. Profiled with immunoSEQ multiplex PCR; TCRdb holds only in-frame clones, not every one. The table lists about 320,000 clones, more than 75% of them singletons, with 16% in the top ten. Note on this clone: The antigen is undetermined.

This sequence joins TRBV4-1 and TRBJ2-7, with D perhaps matching TRBD2 (6 bases). This receptor was identified in a man between 18 and 29 years old in good health. Sequencing input: memory CD8+ T cells sorted from blood. The sample's subset: CD45RO+ cells pooled with CCR7-negative TemRA cells. CDR3: CASSPGWTNYEQYF. CDR3 DNA sequence: TGCGCCAGCAGCCCGGGATGGACTAACTACGAGCAGTACTTC.